The sequence of this T cell receptor beta chain was determined in a study of blood T cell repertoires in COVID-19. V shed 5 bases, J shed 1 base, and the junction held 7 bases outside the gene matches. CDR3 length: 15 residues. Germline CDR1 LNHDA, CDR2 SQIVND (reference sequence). Sequencing used immunoSEQ multiplex PCR; TCRdb keeps in-frame clones, though not all of them. The data contain 250,000 to 350,000 clones, about 88% of them singletons. The origin of this receptor is a human donor with COVID-19, enrolled during active disease. The donor label of this sample is uncertain. This chain joins TRBV19 and TRBJ1-1; 7 bases are shared with TRBD1. The sequencing input was peripheral blood. CDR3 nucleotides: TGTGCCAGTAGTCAAAGACAGGGTGGGAACACTGAAGCTTTCTTT. Protein: CASSQRQGGNTEAFF.